This entry describes one T cell receptor (beta chain). This sample is part of a study of blood T cell repertoires in COVID-19. Study-level information: Samples representing acute and convalescent COVID-19 were sourced from the United States, Italy and Spain. T cells, B-cell-depleted T cells, or PBMCs supplied cDNA or gDNA.

Assay used: immunoSEQ multiplex PCR; TCRdb lists only in-frame clones, some missing. This table has some 74,000 clones, more than 80% appearing once. The length of the CDR3 is 14 residues. Trimming pared 11 bases from V and 1 base from J, leaving 16 bases between. CDR1 and CDR2 from the germline V gene are SNHLY and FYNNEI. The chain joins TRBV2 to TRBJ2-3, with D perhaps matching TRBD1 (6 bases). The sequenced sample consisted of peripheral blood. The source is a woman at least 80 years old with active or convalescent COVID-19. The chain's CDR3 is CALPGAEGTDTQYF. The CDR3 DNA reads TGTGCCCTCCCAGGGGCGGAGGGCACAGATACGCAGTATTTT.